Below are 27 T cell receptor beta chains sequenced from a single sample in a study of T cell repertoires in cytomegalovirus infection. TCRdb re-derived calls from the reads in MiXCR, one entry per CDR3 protein. The sample includes around 310,000 distinct CDR3 sequences, roughly 15% of them seen just once. The sample taken for sequencing was PBMCs. These receptors were taken from a human donor in good health (CMV status not recorded). Some clones in this sample may be carry-over from other donors' samples.

V is TRBV20-1 and J is TRBJ2-2, with 8 nucleotides matching TRBD1. V gave up 3 bases and J gave up 6 bases; unmatched junction bases: 6. The CDR3 contains 14 residues. Germline-derived CDR1 and CDR2 are DFQATT and SNEGSKA (reference sequence). CDR3 amino acids: CSARDTGGAGELFF. The CDR3, as DNA: TGCAGTGCTAGGGACACAGGGGGTGCCGGGGAGCTGTTTTTT.

The rearrangement uses TRBV19 and TRBJ2-1; 12 nucleotides align to TRBD2. CDR3 length equals 16 residues. CDR1 and CDR2 (germline): LNHDA, SQIVND (reference sequence). Trimming cost V 4 bases and J 3 bases; bases outside gene matches: 4. CDR3 nucleotides: TGTGCCAGTAGTAGAGGACTAGCGGGGCGCTACAATGAGCAGTTCTTC. Amino acids: CASSRGLAGRYNEQFF.

This chain connects TRBV3-1 to TRBJ2-7, with 9 bases identical to TRBD1. Per the germline V gene, CDR1 is LGHDT and CDR2 is YNNKEL (reference sequence). V shed 2 bases and J 11 bases; nucleotides not matched to a gene: 16. This CDR3 contains 16 residues. The CDR3: CASSQHPGQGPSWKYF. The CDR3 bases are TGTGCCAGCAGCCAACACCCGGGACAGGGACCCTCGTGGAAGTACTTC.

This chain connects TRBV14 to TRBJ1-6; D is unclear. Looked up from germline, CDR1 is SGHDN and CDR2 is FVKESK. This CDR3 has 13 residues. V lost 0 bases and J 7 bases, leaving 4 bases between the germline ends. The chain's CDR3 is CASSQERNSPLHF. CDR3 bases: TGTGCCAGCAGCCAAGAGAGGAATTCACCCCTCCACTTT.

The chain joins TRBV7-9 to TRBJ1-4; a weak D match, TRBD1 (6 bases). The length of the CDR3 is 16 residues. The V gene lost 5 bases and the J gene lost 0 bases, with 13 bases spanning the gap. CDR1 and CDR2 from the germline V gene are SEHNR and FQNEAQ (reference sequence). The CDR3 DNA reads TGTGCCAGCAGCCCGACGGGGGGCGCAACTAATGAAAAACTGTTTTTT. Its protein is CASSPTGGATNEKLFF.

This clonotype was seen at least ten times. The rearrangement joins TRBV4-1 to TRBJ1-1; a possible D gene is TRBD1 (6 bases). This CDR3 region has 15 residues. Germline loops: CDR1 MGHRA, CDR2 YSYEKL. V was clipped by 1 base and J by 5 bases, with 14 bases between them. CDR3 sequence reads: CASSQALRGVTEAFF. The CDR3 DNA reads TGCGCCAGCAGCCAAGCACTCAGGGGTGTAACTGAAGCTTTCTTT.

This clonotype was counted many times. This chain links TRBV6-1 with TRBJ2-3; D remains ambiguous. CDR3 length equals 16 residues. Trimming left V 7 bases short and J 5 bases short, with 22 bases between. The germline gives CDR1 MNHNS, CDR2 SASEGT. CDR3 coding DNA: TGTGCCAGCACCCTTCGCTATGGGGAAGTAGAAGATACGCAGTATTTT. This gives the protein CASTLRYGEVEDTQYF.

CDR3 DNA sequence: TGTGCCAGCACCCTGGACAGTCTTAGCAATCAGCCCCAGCATTTT. Protein product: CASTLDSLSNQPQHF. The rearrangement joins TRBV6-6 to TRBJ1-5; D is perhaps TRBD1 (6 bases). Germline V gives CDR1 MNHNY, CDR2 SVGAGI (reference sequence). Trimming removed 7 bases at V and 0 bases at J, with 13 bases between. The CDR3 has 15 residues.

This clonotype was counted between two and nine times. The chain joins TRBV18 to TRBJ2-2, with unresolved D. Germline assignment: CDR1 KGHSH and CDR2 LQKENI. CDR3 length equals 15 residues. Trimming left V 1 base short and J 5 bases short, with 11 bases between. The CDR3 loop is CASSPQKERTGELFF. CDR3 DNA: TGTGCCAGCTCACCACAGAAGGAGAGGACCGGGGAGCTGTTTTTT. The variable domain in full, with the rest retrieved from reference TRBV18 and TRBJ2-2, is NAGVMQNPRHLVRRRGQEARLRCSPMKGHSHVYWYRQLPEEGLKFMVYLQKENIIDESGMPKERFSAEFPKEGPSILRIQQVVRGDSAAYFCASSPQKERTGELFFGEGSRLTVL.

The chain joins TRBV18 to TRBJ2-3; 8 positions agree with TRBD1. Germline lookup yields CDR1 KGHSH and CDR2 LQKENI. V was clipped by 0 bases and J by 4 bases; unmatched bases: 6. The CDR3 has 16 residues. The CDR3 DNA sequence: TGTGCCAGCTCACCACCGAGCCAGGGGGCCGCAGATACGCAGTATTTT. It translates to CASSPPSQGAADTQYF.

This clonotype has a handful of counts. The chain is built from TRBV12-3 or TRBV12-4 and TRBJ1-5; 8 nucleotides agree with TRBD1. The J segment lost 4 bases and the V segment lost 6 bases, leaving 11 bases of the junction unmatched. This CDR3 has 16 residues. CDR3 coding DNA: TGTGCCAGCAGCCCGTCGGGGACAGGTTTAAATCAGCCCCAGCATTTT. Translating it yields CASSPSGTGLNQPQHF.

This clonotype was seen ten or more times. The V gene is TRBV7-2, the J gene TRBJ1-1; D gene ambiguous. Germline assignment: CDR1 SGHTA and CDR2 FQGNSA. Trimming cost V 2 bases and J 3 bases, with 7 bases left between them. The CDR3 totals 13 residues. This chain's CDR3 is CASSLQVDTEAFF. The CDR3, as DNA: TGTGCCAGCAGCTTACAGGTCGACACTGAAGCTTTCTTT.

This clonotype was seen more than once but under ten times. CDR3 coding DNA: TGTGCCAGCAGCCAGGGGATAAGCTATGGCTACACCTTC. Its translation is CASSQGISYGYTF. This chain connects TRBV3-1 to TRBJ1-2; the D is unclear. The V end lost 3 bases, the J end lost 4 bases, and 9 bases lay between the germline ends. Germline V gene lookup returns CDR1 LGHDT and CDR2 YNNKEL (reference sequence). The CDR3 is made up of 13 amino acids.

Ten or more counts support this clonotype. The rearrangement joins TRBV12-3 or TRBV12-4 to TRBJ1-4; TRBD1 matches at 8 bases. There are 14 residues in the CDR3. J was trimmed by 7 bases and V by 5 bases; bases with no gene match: 6. The CDR3 here is CASSEAGQAEKLFF. CDR3 DNA: TGTGCCAGCAGTGAAGCGGGACAGGCTGAAAAACTGTTTTTT.

The rearrangement uses TRBV9 and TRBJ2-5, with D perhaps matching TRBD1 or TRBD2 (6 bases each). The CDR3 runs to 15 residues. In germline, CDR1 is SGDLS, CDR2 YYNGEE. Between the trimmed V and J ends, which lost 3 bases and 1 base, there was a span of 13 bases. CDR3 protein: CASSELEGGQETQYF. The CDR3, as DNA: TGTGCCAGCAGCGAGCTTGAGGGGGGCCAAGAGACCCAGTACTTC.

Only one count was recorded for this clonotype. A clone one base away is much larger, so this may be a read error. This rearrangement joins TRBV6-2 or TRBV6-3 to TRBJ2-3; D not certain. Per germline, CDR1 MNHEY and CDR2 SVGEGT. CDR3 length equals 14 residues. V was shortened by 5 bases and J by 5 bases, with 14 bases between the two germline ends. CDR3: CASSDWAGIDTQYF. For the CDR3, the DNA is TGTGCCAGCAGTGATTGGGCAGGAATAGATACGCAGTATTTT.

The rearrangement links TRBV6-5 to TRBJ2-5, with 12 bases that match TRBD1. The ends lost 2 bases at V and 5 bases at J; junction bases unmatched: 6. The CDR3 consists of 16 residues. Germline values: CDR1 MNHEY, CDR2 SVGAGI. The DNA of the CDR3 is TGTGCCAGCAGTTACCAGGGGACAGGGGGCCGGGAGACCCAGTACTTC. It specifies CASSYQGTGGRETQYF.

V and J are TRBV28 and TRBJ2-3; a possible D gene is TRBD1 (5 bases). The CDR3 is 12 residues long. V lost 3 bases to trimming and J lost 14 bases, with 15 bases between them. Germline assignment: CDR1 MDHEN and CDR2 SYDVKM. The CDR3 sequence is CASSFLVDNRYF. The CDR3 DNA is TGTGCCAGCAGTTTCCTGGTGGACAACAGGTATTTT.

This clonotype was seen more than once but under ten times. This chain uses TRBV11-2 with TRBJ1-2; D is unclear. This CDR3 region has 13 residues. V was clipped by 0 bases and J by 6 bases, with 8 bases between them. CDR1 SGHAT and CDR2 FQNNGV come from the germline V gene. CDR3 residues: CASSLDGRNGYTF. CDR3 in DNA: TGTGCCAGCAGCTTAGACGGGAGGAATGGCTACACCTTC.

This clonotype appeared many times. The rearrangement uses TRBV7-2 and TRBJ1-2; 7 nucleotides match TRBD1. CDR3 length: 14 residues. Germline values: CDR1 SGHTA, CDR2 FQGNSA. The V gene end was trimmed by 5 bases and the J gene end by 3 bases; junction bases not matched to a gene: 6. As DNA, the CDR3 is TGTGCCAGCAGCCCAGGACAGGACGACTATGGCTACACCTTC. This codes for CASSPGQDDYGYTF.

This clonotype was counted ten times or more. This chain links TRBV6-1 with TRBJ2-1; no reliable D call. The CDR3 covers 16 residues. The V end was cut by 6 bases, the J end by 0 bases, with 15 bases between. Germline V gene data show CDR1 as MNHNS and CDR2 as SASEGT. The chain's CDR3 is CASSLDIGSSYNEQFF. The CDR3 coding sequence is TGTGCCAGCAGCCTTGACATAGGAAGCTCCTACAATGAGCAGTTCTTC.

At least ten counts were recorded for this clonotype. CDR3 residues: CASSSIGSNQPQHF. CDR3 nucleotide sequence: TGTGCCAGCAGCTCAATAGGAAGCAATCAGCCCCAGCATTTT. This chain links TRBV7-9 with TRBJ1-5; no definite D call. V lost 4 bases, J lost 1 base, and 8 bases lay in between. There are 14 residues in the CDR3. CDR1 is SEHNR and CDR2 is FQNEAQ in the germline V gene (reference sequence).

This clonotype was counted at least ten times. CDR3 DNA: TGTGCCAGCAGTTACTCCTTTTACCCAGCGGGGGCCCACGAGCAGTACTTC. Translated: CASSYSFYPAGAHEQYF. The chain uses TRBV6-5 and TRBJ2-7; 8 positions match TRBD2. The germline CDR1 and CDR2 sequences are MNHEY and SVGAGI. This CDR3 comprises 17 residues. With V trimmed by 0 bases and J by 5 bases, 12 bases remained unmatched.

V and J are TRBV5-6 and TRBJ2-7; possibly TRBD1 for D (5 bases). Germline V gene sequence: CDR1 SGHDT, CDR2 YYEEEE. V lost 0 bases, J lost 3 bases, and 13 bases lay in between. This CDR3 has 15 amino acids. CDR3 DNA: TGTGCCAGCAGCTTGGGGGCAGCTCAGGGCTACGAGCAGTACTTC. Translated: CASSLGAAQGYEQYF. Based on the CDR3 plus reference TRBV5-6 and TRBJ2-7, the full variable domain is DAGVTQSPTHLIKTRGQQVTLRCSPKSGHDTVSWYQQALGQGPQFIFQYYEEEERQRGNFPDRFSGHQFPNYSSELNVNALLLGDSALYLCASSLGAAQGYEQYFGPGTRLTVT.

This clonotype was recorded at least ten times. The rearrangement links TRBV6-2 or TRBV6-3 to TRBJ2-7; D gene ambiguous. This CDR3 has 14 amino acids. V was shortened by 4 bases and J by 0 bases, with 10 bases between the two germline ends. CDR1 and CDR2 (germline): MNHEY, SVGEGT. CDR3 nucleotide sequence: TGTGCCAGCAGTTTTTGGACGGTCTCCTACGAGCAGTACTTC. Encoded protein: CASSFWTVSYEQYF.

This sequence joins TRBV29-1 and TRBJ1-1; 8 positions agree with TRBD1. Trimming at V came to 6 bases and at J to 3 bases, leaving 9 bases not matched to a gene. Germline V gene lookup returns CDR1 SQVTM and CDR2 ANQGSEA. The CDR3 loop spans 14 amino acids. As DNA, the CDR3 is TGCAGCGTACGGCGGGACAGGACCTACACTGAAGCTTTCTTT. Translating gives CSVRRDRTYTEAFF.

V and J are TRBV20-1 and TRBJ1-5, with D unclear. This CDR3 contains 14 residues. Trimming stripped 1 base from V and 2 bases from J, with 9 bases between. Germline CDR1 is DFQATT and CDR2 is SNEGSKA (reference sequence). The CDR3 DNA sequence: TGCAGTGCTAGAGGCGCGGGTGGCAATCAGCCCCAGCATTTT. This codes for CSARGAGGNQPQHF.